This TCR beta chain came from a study of patients and donors after allogeneic stem cell transplantation. One entry per CDR3 protein results from TCRdb running MiXCR on the RT-PCR reads. This sample has approximately 38,000 distinct CDR3 sequences, with about 31% found just once. There are 17 residues in the CDR3. Trimming left V 5 bases short and J 0 bases short, with 17 bases between. From germline, CDR1 is MNHEY and CDR2 SVGEGT. This clonotype was counted at least ten times. The rearrangement links TRBV6-2 or TRBV6-3 to TRBJ1-5; unclear D gene. This TCR derives from a human donor who was either an allogeneic HSCT recipient or a stem cell or donor lymphocyte infusion donor (not recorded which). It is not recorded whose cells these are; they may come from a transplant donor. The specimen was blood, either unsorted or a sorted T cell fraction (not recorded which). CDR3 nucleotide sequence: TGTGCCAGCAGTGCCGTTTTCGGGGAATATAGCAATCAGCCCCAGCATTTT. Amino acids: CASSAVFGEYSNQPQHF.